Listed below are T cell receptor beta chains from one sample, sequenced in a study of blood T cell repertoires in COVID-19. The table came from immunoSEQ multiplex PCR; TCRdb's copy has only in-frame clones and leaves some out. Altogether approximately 250,000 clones are present, 85% being singletons, with the ten largest covering around 0.96%. The sequenced sample consisted of peripheral blood. Receptor source: a middle-aged man with acute or convalescent COVID-19. Each CDR3 is given with its conserved first and last residue. A D gene is named only where the DNA matches it firmly. Some rows have no size entry. The others give once, few or many, or a class for an expanded clone.

size	D	V	J	DNA	CDR3
once	-	TRBV3-1/TRBV3-2	TRBJ2-1	TGTGCCAGCAGCCAAGATCGGGACATATACAAAAATGAGCAGTTCTTC	CASSQDRDIYKNEQFF
once	-	TRBV6-5	TRBJ1-1	TGTGCCAGCAGGGGACAATCTGAAGCTTTCTTT	CASRGQSEAFF
-	TRBD2	TRBV2	TRBJ2-3	TGTGCCAGCACAGTAGCGGGGGGCACCTATAGCACAGATACGCAGTATTTT	CASTVAGGTYSTDTQYF
once	-	TRBV2	TRBJ1-1	TGTGCCAGCACACTCGGGGAGGGTAACACTGAAGCTTTCTTT	CASTLGEGNTEAFF
-	TRBD1	TRBV4-1	TRBJ1-1	TGCGCCAGCAGCCAGGGGGACAGGGGGAGCCTTATGAACACTGAAGCTTTCTTT	CASSQGDRGSLMNTEAFF
few	-	TRBV7-9	TRBJ1-1	TGTGCCAGCAGCTTAACGGTGAACACTGAAGCTTTCTTT	CASSLTVNTEAFF
-	-	TRBV6-5	TRBJ2-2	TGTGCCAGCAGCTATCGGTCCACCGGGGAGCTGTTTTTT	CASSYRSTGELFF
-	-	TRBV3-1/TRBV3-2	TRBJ2-7	TGTGCCAGCAGCCTAATGGGGGGACGCGAGCAGTACTTC	CASSLMGGREQYF
-	-	TRBV5-5	TRBJ2-5	TGTGCCAGCAGCGTTCCGGGGGGCCTCGAGACCCAGTACTTC	CASSVPGGLETQYF
few	TRBD1	TRBV6-5	TRBJ1-6	TGTGCCAGCAGCCGAACAGGGGTGGGATCACCCCTCCACTTT	CASSRTGVGSPLHF
-	-	TRBV10-3	TRBJ1-3	TGTGCCCCGGGGCGGGGCGTTCTCCGATCTGGAAACACCATATATTTT	CAPGRGVLRSGNTIYF
-	-	TRBV6-5	TRBJ1-4	TGTGCCAGCAGTTACGGAGGGCCTAATGAAAAACTGTTTTTT	CASSYGGPNEKLFF
-	TRBD1	TRBV6-1	TRBJ1-1	TGTGCCAGCAGCGTACAGGGGGCTGGGACTGAAGCTTTCTTT	CASSVQGAGTEAFF
-	TRBD1	TRBV28	TRBJ2-7	TGTGCCAGAGATAGTGACAGGGACTACGAGCAGTACTTC	CARDSDRDYEQYF
once	TRBD1	TRBV9	TRBJ1-1	TGTGCCAGCAGCTTCGTACAGGGGCCGCCTGAAGCTTTCTTT	CASSFVQGPPEAFF
-	-	TRBV15	TRBJ1-1	TGTGCCACCAGCAGAGATCGCGGGAGCAACACTGAAGCTTTCTTT	CATSRDRGSNTEAFF
-	TRBD2	TRBV24-1	TRBJ2-1	TGTGCCACCAGTGATCCTTGGACTAGCGGGGGGGCGTACTCCTACAATGAGCAGTTCTTC	CATSDPWTSGGAYSYNEQFF
-	-	TRBV9	TRBJ1-3	TGTGCCAGCAGCGTAGAGACAAACTCTGGAAACACCATATATTTT	CASSVETNSGNTIYF
-	-	TRBV7-6	TRBJ2-7	TGTGCCAGCAGCTTAAGCGGCGGTACCTACGAGCAGTACTTC	CASSLSGGTYEQYF
few	-	TRBV7-8	TRBJ1-5	TGTGCCAGCAGCTTAGAATCCGGGGTCAATCAGCCCCAGCATTTT	CASSLESGVNQPQHF
-	-	TRBV5-1	TRBJ1-1	TGCGCCAGCAGCTTCAGCGCGCAGGGGAGTACTGAAGCTTTCTTT	CASSFSAQGSTEAFF
-	-	TRBV19	TRBJ1-6	TGTGCCAGTTGTCGGATCGACGGGGTGCAGCCCCTCCACTTT	CASCRIDGVQPLHF
-	TRBD1	TRBV3-1/TRBV3-2	TRBJ1-4	TGTGCCAGCACCCAAAGGACAGGATCTAATGAAAAACTGTTTTTT	CASTQRTGSNEKLFF
-	TRBD2	TRBV2	TRBJ2-3	TGTGCCAGCAGTGGACTAGCGGGGTCCACAGATACGCAGTATTTT	CASSGLAGSTDTQYF
few	TRBD1	TRBV30	TRBJ1-5	TGTGCCTGGAGTGTAAACAGGGGTCCCAATCAGCCCCAGCATTTT	CAWSVNRGPNQPQHF
-	-	TRBV7-6	TRBJ2-2	TGTGCCAGCAGCCACCTAACAGGGAACACCGGGGAGCTGTTTTTT	CASSHLTGNTGELFF
-	TRBD1	TRBV19	TRBJ1-5	TGTGCCAGTAGTATTCCGGGACAGGGCTCTCAGCCCCAGCATTTT	CASSIPGQGSQPQHF
-	TRBD1	TRBV7-2	TRBJ1-2	TGTGCCAGCAGCACCCAGGGGGACAGTTCCTATGGCTACACCTTC	CASSTQGDSSYGYTF
once	TRBD1	TRBV28	TRBJ1-2	TGTGCCAGCAGGACCGGGACAGGGTATGGCTACACCTTC	CASRTGTGYGYTF
-	-	TRBV19	TRBJ1-1	TGTGCCAGTACCCGCCGGGGGGGCTCCACTGAAGCTTTCTTT	CASTRRGGSTEAFF
-	-	TRBV7-3	TRBJ2-5	TGTGCCAGCAGCTTAGGCCCCTCTGTCCAGTACTTC	CASSLGPSVQYF
-	-	TRBV6-2/TRBV6-3	TRBJ2-3	TGTGCCAGCAGTTACGACTCGCGGGCCACAGATACGCAGTATTTT	CASSYDSRATDTQYF
-	-	TRBV9	TRBJ2-3	TGTGCCAGCAGCGTAGGAGGGGGAATCAGCACAGATACGCAGTATTTT	CASSVGGGISTDTQYF
-	-	TRBV5-1	TRBJ1-6	TGCGCCAGCAGCTTGGAGGCAGGAAATTCACCCCTCCACTTT	CASSLEAGNSPLHF
-	-	TRBV12-3/TRBV12-4	TRBJ2-1	TGTGCCAGCAGGTCCGGGTACAATGAGCAGTTCTTC	CASRSGYNEQFF
-	TRBD1	TRBV5-6	TRBJ1-1	TGTGCCAGCAGCCTCTTACAGGGGGCTGTTAACACTGAAGCTTTCTTT	CASSLLQGAVNTEAFF
once	TRBD1	TRBV12-3/TRBV12-4	TRBJ1-2	TGTGCCAGCAGTTCCGGGACAGGAGGCTACACCTTC	CASSSGTGGYTF
-	TRBD1	TRBV12-3/TRBV12-4	TRBJ1-1	TGTGCCAGCAGTACCGGGACAGGGGACGAAGCTTTCTTT	CASSTGTGDEAFF
once	TRBD2	TRBV11-3	TRBJ2-1	TGTGCCAGCAGTGGGACTAGCGGGAAGGATGAGCAGTTCTTC	CASSGTSGKDEQFF
once	-	TRBV6-5	TRBJ1-2	TGTGCCAGCAGTTACGGTCCCAGTGGCTACACCTTC	CASSYGPSGYTF
-	-	TRBV7-9	TRBJ2-1	TGTGCCAGCAGCTTGGCAGACTCCTACAATGAGCAGTTCTTC	CASSLADSYNEQFF
-	-	TRBV7-9	TRBJ2-1	TGTGCCAGCAGCCAGGGGCAGGCGTATGAGCAGTTCTTC	CASSQGQAYEQFF
few	TRBD1	TRBV6-5	TRBJ1-1	TGTGCCAGCAAGCCCGGACAGGGGAGGGCTTTCTTT	CASKPGQGRAFF
-	TRBD2	TRBV6-2/TRBV6-3	TRBJ2-1	TGTGCCAGCAGTTACCTCCCGGGGAGGGGCAATGAGCAGTTCTTC	CASSYLPGRGNEQFF
-	-	TRBV5-6	TRBJ1-4	TGTGCCAGCAGCTTGGCGGGGGACGGGGAAAAACTGTTTTTT	CASSLAGDGEKLFF
-	TRBD1	TRBV6-2/TRBV6-3	TRBJ1-3	TGTGCCAGCAGTAAACGGACAGGGGCGTACTCTGGAAACACCATATATTTT	CASSKRTGAYSGNTIYF
-	TRBD1	TRBV19	TRBJ1-2	TGTGCCAGTAGCCGAGACAGGGGGTGGCTCTATGGCTACACCTTC	CASSRDRGWLYGYTF
-	TRBD1	TRBV5-1	TRBJ1-3	TGCGCCAGCAGCCCTACTAGGACAGGGGCTGGAAACACCATATATTTT	CASSPTRTGAGNTIYF
-	TRBD1	TRBV15	TRBJ2-1	TGTGCCACCAGCAGACCCCGACAGGGGGCTAATGATGAGCAGTTCTTC	CATSRPRQGANDEQFF
-	TRBD2	TRBV27	TRBJ2-1	TGTGCCAGCAGTTCTACCCGCGGGGGGCCTTACAATGAGCAGTTCTTC	CASSSTRGGPYNEQFF
-	-	TRBV19	TRBJ1-5	TGTGCCAGTAGTATAGCTTCTTCAGAACAGCCCCAGCATTTT	CASSIASSEQPQHF
-	-	TRBV16	TRBJ1-2	TGTGCCAGCAGCGTCGAACGGAACTATGGCTACACCTTC	CASSVERNYGYTF